This T cell receptor (beta chain) comes out of a study of blood T cell repertoires in COVID-19. Germline lookup yields CDR1 SGHNT and CDR2 YENEEA. V was shortened by 4 bases and J by 3 bases, with 15 bases between the two germline ends. The CDR3 length is 16 residues. Some clones are missing from TCRdb's copy, which holds only in-frame ones; the method was immunoSEQ multiplex PCR. The repertoire holds about 120,000 clones, 70% to 85% seen once, with more than 0.75% in the top ten. The sample comprised peripheral blood. The chain carries TRBV11-3 and TRBJ2-2; a possible D gene is TRBD1 (7 bases). This clonotype was sampled from a human donor with acute or convalescent COVID-19. The donor label of this sample is uncertain. The CDR3 reads CASSSEEGADTGELFF. CDR3 in DNA: TGTGCCAGCAGCTCAGAGGAGGGGGCCGACACCGGGGAGCTGTTTTTT.